This TCR beta chain emerged from a study of T cells in narcolepsy. Study-wide background: Donors had narcolepsy type 1 or type 2, or were healthy controls.

Points from the study as a whole: Blood of same and different patients, but not healthy controls, reportedly held recurring autoreactive clonotypes. No autoreactive T cell clone sequences appeared in some memory CD4+ repertoires. Autoreactive HCRT-specific and TRIB2-specific clonotypes were marked in same-patient CSF-versus-blood CD4+ comparisons.

Clones were read by immunoSEQ multiplex PCR, and TCRdb kept only the in-frame ones, dropping some. The sample carries some 30,000 clones, approximately 86% recorded once. The CDR3 extends over 14 amino acids. The V end lost 0 bases, the J end lost 2 bases, and 8 bases lay between the germline ends. From germline, CDR1 is SGDLS and CDR2 YYNGEE. About this clone itself: Its specificity is not known.

Sequenced sample: CD45RA- memory CD4+ T cells from PBMCs. The TCR comes from a human donor with narcolepsy. J is TRBJ1-2 and V is TRBV9; D unclear. As DNA, the CDR3 is TGTGCCAGCAGCGTAGTGGCAAGAAACTATGGCTACACCTTC. Protein sequence: CASSVVARNYGYTF.